This is a list of T cell receptor beta chains from one sample in a study of neurological immune-mediated disorders. TCRdb fed the 5' RACE reads into MiXCR, producing one record per CDR3 protein. The sample carries under 45,000 distinct CDR3 sequences, about 4.1% recorded once. Material: PBMCs. Receptors were obtained from a man between 25 and 39 years old with multiple sclerosis. Both conserved end residues are part of each CDR3. Each record gives: CDR3 length, V gene, J gene, clone size, D gene, CDR3 DNA, CDR3 protein. A D gene is named only where the DNA matches it firmly. Size values are once, few and many counts, or a class for expanded clones, and some rows have none.

16	TRBV4-3	TRBJ2-3	many	TRBD1	TGCGCCAGCAGCCAAGGGGGGACAGGAAACACAGATACGCAGTATTTT	CASSQGGTGNTDTQYF
15	TRBV5-1	TRBJ1-2	many	.	TGCGCCAGCAGCGACCGGGACGGCGTTAACTATGGCTACACCTTC	CASSDRDGVNYGYTF
13	TRBV9	TRBJ2-7	many	.	TGTGCCAGCAGCCGGGACTGGTCCTACGAGCAGTACTTC	CASSRDWSYEQYF
13	TRBV7-2	TRBJ1-3	many	.	TGTGCCAGCAGCTCGGGCCCTGGAAACACCATATATTTT	CASSSGPGNTIYF
16	TRBV5-1	TRBJ1-6	many	.	TGCGCCAGCAGCTTGGATATGGGGTTATCGGGTTCACCCCTCCACTTT	CASSLDMGLSGSPLHF
13	TRBV5-1	TRBJ2-3	many	.	TGCGCCAGCACCCTCGGGGGCACAGATACGCAGTATTTT	CASTLGGTDTQYF
15	TRBV12-3/TRBV12-4	TRBJ2-3	many	.	TGTGCCAGCAGTTTGGATACCCGGGCCACAGATACGCAGTATTTT	CASSLDTRATDTQYF
15	TRBV19	TRBJ2-1	.	.	TGTGCCAGTAGTGCAGCCGGACAGATCTACAATGAGCAGTTCTTC	CASSAAGQIYNEQFF
13	TRBV20-1	TRBJ2-7	many	.	TGCAGTGCCCCGGGCAGCTTCTCCTACGAGCAGTACTTC	CSAPGSFSYEQYF
14	TRBV29-1	TRBJ1-2	many	.	TGCAGCGTTGAAGATGATGAAGGCTACTATGGCTACACCTTC	CSVEDDEGYYGYTF
16	TRBV20-1	TRBJ2-1	many	TRBD1	TGCAGTGCTAGAAGATTACAGGGGGAGATTTACAATGAGCAGTTCTTC	CSARRLQGEIYNEQFF
14	TRBV5-5	TRBJ1-2	.	.	TGTGCCAGCAGCTTGTCGGTTGTAGGGGACGGCTACACCTTC	CASSLSVVGDGYTF
13	TRBV27	TRBJ2-3	few	.	TGTGCCAGCAGTCGACGGGGGTCGCATACGCAGTATTTT	CASSRRGSHTQYF
15	TRBV9	TRBJ2-7	many	.	TGTGCCAGCAGCCCAAGGACAGCAAATGGGGACGAGCAGTACTTC	CASSPRTANGDEQYF
15	TRBV20-1	TRBJ2-1	many	TRBD2	TGCAGTGCTGCAAGACTAGCGGGGGGTTTCAATGAGCAGTTCTTC	CSAARLAGGFNEQFF
15	TRBV20-1	TRBJ2-3	few	TRBD2	TGCAGTGCTCTTGAACCGGGGGGTATCACAGATACGCAGTATTTT	CSALEPGGITDTQYF
13	TRBV20-1	TRBJ2-5	many	.	TGCAGTGCTAGGGCTTCTAGAACGGAGACCCAGTACTTC	CSARASRTETQYF
14	TRBV5-1	TRBJ1-6	.	.	TGCGCCAGCAGCTTGCGGACTTATAATTCACCCCTCAACTTT	CASSLRTYNSPLNF
13	TRBV12-3/TRBV12-4	TRBJ2-5	many	.	TGTGCCAGCAGTTCGGACAGCCAAGAGACCCAGTACTTC	CASSSDSQETQYF
16	TRBV20-1	TRBJ2-5	many	TRBD2	TGCAGTGCTAGTAGACTAGCGGGGGGGTCTATGGAGACCCAGTACTTC	CSASRLAGGSMETQYF
16	TRBV11-2	TRBJ2-1	many	TRBD2	TGTGCCAGCAGCCACACCGGGACTAACTCCTACAATGAGCAGTTCTTC	CASSHTGTNSYNEQFF
13	TRBV7-9	TRBJ2-7	many	.	TGTGCCAGCAGCCGGCAGGGGGGTTACGAGCAGTACTTC	CASSRQGGYEQYF
12	TRBV20-1	TRBJ1-6	many	TRBD1	TGCAGTAGGGGACAGGGGGGTTCACCCCTCCACTTT	CSRGQGGSPLHF
13	TRBV7-6	TRBJ2-7	medium-sized	.	TGTGCCAGCAGCCCCACCTCTGGATACGAGCAGTACTTC	CASSPTSGYEQYF
15	TRBV11-2	TRBJ2-7	many	.	TGTGCCAGCAGCTTAGAGGGGGGGGCAAGCTACGAGCAGTACTTC	CASSLEGGASYEQYF
11	TRBV3-1	TRBJ1-1	few	.	TGTGCCAGCAGCCAACAGGGCGAAAATTTCTTT	CASSQQGENFF
14	TRBV20-1	TRBJ2-1	medium-sized	TRBD2	TGCAGTGTCGCCACTAGCGGGAGGGGCGATGAGCAGTTCTTC	CSVATSGRGDEQFF
17	TRBV4-1	TRBJ2-3	many	TRBD2	TGCGCCAGCAGCCAAAGGACTAGCGGGGCGGGCACAGATACGCAGTATTTT	CASSQRTSGAGTDTQYF
15	TRBV5-1	TRBJ1-1	.	.	TGCGCCAGCAGCATCAACCCGGGCCAGGGAACTGAAGCTTTCTTT	CASSINPGQGTEAFF
14	TRBV6-2/TRBV6-3	TRBJ2-2	many	TRBD1	TGTGCCAGCAGACGGGGACAGCTCACCGGGGAGCTGTTTTTT	CASRRGQLTGELFF
14	TRBV5-1	TRBJ1-2	few	TRBD1	TGCGCCAGCAGCTTGGCCGGGACAGGCTATGGCTACACCTTC	CASSLAGTGYGYTF
15	TRBV5-1	TRBJ1-1	medium-sized	TRBD1	TGCGCCAGCAGCTTGCCTCGACAGGGCGGCACTGAAGCTTTCTTT	CASSLPRQGGTEAFF
13	TRBV20-1	TRBJ1-2	many	.	TGCAGTGCTGGGAATCCAGGGCCTAAAGGCTACACCTTC	CSAGNPGPKGYTF
17	TRBV4-2	TRBJ2-5	many	TRBD2	TGTGCCAGCAGCCAAGACCCTGGGACTAGCGGGGGAAAGACCCAGTACTTC	CASSQDPGTSGGKTQYF
16	TRBV6-4	TRBJ2-2	many	TRBD2	TGTGCCAGCAGTGACTCGCCGGGACTACCCACCGGGGAGCTGTTTTTT	CASSDSPGLPTGELFF
15	TRBV10-3	TRBJ2-1	many	.	TGTGCCACCACCGATTCCAGCTCCGCCGACAATGAGCAGTTCTTC	CATTDSSSADNEQFF
11	TRBV10-3	TRBJ2-7	many	.	TGTGCCATCAGTGAAGGGTACGAGCAGTACTTC	CAISEGYEQYF
16	TRBV5-1	TRBJ2-3	many	.	TGCGCCAGCAGCTTGGCCTCCGACAGCAGCACAGATACGCAGTATTTT	CASSLASDSSTDTQYF
15	TRBV10-3	TRBJ1-2	many	TRBD1	TGTGCCATCGGGGACAGGAAGTTCTCGAACTATGGCTACACCTTC	CAIGDRKFSNYGYTF
13	TRBV12-3/TRBV12-4	TRBJ1-1	many	.	TGTGCCAGCAGTTTACCCCCAGGGGCCAGTCCAGCCTTT	CASSLPPGASPAF
16	TRBV5-6	TRBJ1-2	many	TRBD1	TGTGCCAGCAGCTTAGGGGGCTTCCAGAGAAACTATGGCTACACCTTC	CASSLGGFQRNYGYTF
15	TRBV7-6	TRBJ2-1	few	TRBD1	TGTGCCAGCAGCCCGAGCCAGGGGGCGATTGGTGAGCAGTTCTTC	CASSPSQGAIGEQFF
14	TRBV15	TRBJ2-7	.	.	TGTGCCACCAGCAGCCGACAGTTTTCCTACGAGCAGTACTTC	CATSSRQFSYEQYF
13	TRBV10-3	TRBJ2-7	medium-sized	.	TGTGCCATCAACAAGGGAACAGGTGCCGAGCAGTACTTC	CAINKGTGAEQYF